The sequence of this T cell receptor beta chain was determined in a study of T-cell reconstitution after alpha-beta-depleted transplantation in children. Trimming removed 2 bases at V and 0 bases at J, with 18 bases between. Germline V gene lookup returns CDR1 SGHRS and CDR2 YFSETQ. The CDR3 is made up of 18 amino acids. The authors prepared the TCRbeta library with unique molecular identifiers. MiXCR, run by TCRdb on the PCR reads, gives a single entry per CDR3 protein. The sample contains 550,000 to 600,000 distinct CDR3 sequences, about 23% of which appear only once. The specimen comprised PBMCs, mostly from graft donor cells, sampled 360 days after TCRalphabeta/CD19-depleted stem cell transplant. The clonotype comes from a boy younger than two who had a stem cell transplant for acute myeloid leukemia, so the T cells may come from the graft donor. This chain uses TRBV5-1 with TRBJ2-1, with D unclear. The CDR3 DNA reads as TGCGCCAGCAGCTTCCGAACGATCGATGTACTCTCCTACAATGAGCAGTTCTTC. It encodes CASSFRTIDVLSYNEQFF. Combining the CDR3 with reference TRBV5-1 and TRBJ2-1 gives the whole variable domain KAGVTQTPRYLIKTRGQQVTLSCSPISGHRSVSWYQQTPGQGLQFLFEYFSETQRNKGNFPGRFSGRQFSNSRSEMNVSTLELGDSALYLCASSFRTIDVLSYNEQFFGPGTRLTVL.